This T cell receptor (beta chain) was found in a study of blood T cell repertoires in COVID-19 (dated by TCRdb to the early 2020s). Background for the entire study: Samples from collaborators originated in the United States, Italy and Spain and spanned both the acute and convalescent phases of COVID-19. The material from the prospective study consisted of cDNA or gDNA derived from T cells, B-cell-depleted T cells, or PBMCs. Deeply sampled blood TCRbeta repertoires from subjects exposed to, actively infected with, or recovered from COVID-19 were included in the dataset. The repertoires were made available in a free public database intended to serve as a resource for research on the immune response to SARS-CoV-2. The samples were drawn from the first 160 participants of the ongoing ImmuneRACE study and from more than 1,000 subjects provided by 6 global collaborators. Nearly every sample came with metadata listing a de-identified subject ID, COVID-19 status, age in years and sex. Where HLA class I and class II types were available, the types were taken from metadata supplied by the sample provider, not from assay-based typing. Overall study outcomes, separate from this receptor: How much clinical and demographic metadata was included differed by source and by participant, and the metadata was provided uncurated.

At one collaborating source in Seattle, patients were enrolled during active infection and were followed longitudinally through the course of disease. The collaborating institutions used their own protocols to collect whole blood in K2EDTA tubes. For TCRbeta analysis, collaborator samples were shipped as frozen whole blood, as isolated PBMCs, or as DNA extracted from either sample type. Comment on this clone: What antigen it recognizes has not been identified. Base qualities were left out, and no much larger clone turns up one base away.

The immunoSEQ Assay, a bias-controlled multiplex PCR, was used to amplify TCRbeta CDR3 regions from genomic DNA. The study's processing was this. The number of nucleated cells in each sample was estimated from the amplification of reference gene primers within the assay. To quantify the absolute abundance of each unique TCRbeta CDR3 rearrangement, sequence reads were collapsed and filtered. For each sample, productive Simpson clonality was calculated as the square root of Simpson's diversity index across productive rearrangements. The clones in this table, taken by TCRdb from immuneACCESS, are in-frame only. Not every clone is retained; where verified, under half of the shortfall comes from an unresolved V gene, and the cause of the rest is unknown. V, J and clone size derive from that table, while D and trimming were established from the DNA sequence. For this sample the table gives 84,000 or so clones, of which about 73% were detected only once. The top ten constitute 36% of the sample.

CDR1 and CDR2, looked up from the germline V gene (reference sequence), are LGHDT and YNNKEL. The CDR3 spans 15 residues, from the cysteine through the phenylalanine. The only DNA kept is the CDR3, 45 bases in frame from the first base. V loses 1 base of germline sequence and J loses 0 bases, and the interval between the two ends is 10 bases. The V and J genes are TRBV3-1 (or the pseudogene TRBV3-2) and TRBJ2-7, with the D gene not confidently named. The sequencing input was peripheral blood. This sequence was found in a man in his sixties with COVID-19, enrolled during active disease. The nucleotide sequence reads TGTGCCAGCAGCCAAGGCTTCCGGAGCTCCTACGAGCAGTACTTC. It codes for CASSQGFRSSYEQYF.